These 3 T cell receptor beta chains were all obtained from the same sample, sequenced in a study of T cell responses to AZD1222 COVID-19 vaccine. Sequencing used immunoSEQ multiplex PCR; TCRdb keeps in-frame clones, though not all of them. The sample yields 150,000 to 200,000 clones, roughly 87% seen once. Material: peripheral blood, obtained on day 0 of AZD1222 vaccination. Receptors were obtained from an adult in good health.

This chain uses TRBV4-1 with TRBJ1-4; the D gene is possibly TRBD1 (5 bases). This CDR3 has 15 amino acids. V shed 1 base and J shed 8 bases, with 14 bases lying between them. The germline V gene encodes CDR1 MGHRA and CDR2 YSYEKL. CDR3 sequence reads: CASSQVRQGREKLFF. The CDR3 bases are TGCGCCAGCAGCCAAGTACGGCAGGGTAGAGAAAAACTGTTTTTT.

The V and J genes are TRBV2 and TRBJ1-6; 7 nucleotides line up with TRBD1. V shed 6 bases and J 6 bases; nucleotides not matched to a gene: 8. The CDR3 runs 15 residues. Germline V gene lookup returns CDR1 SNHLY and CDR2 FYNNEI. Written as DNA, the CDR3 is TGTGCCAGCAGCCGGACAGGAACATCTAATTCACCCCTCCACTTT. Translation gives CASSRTGTSNSPLHF. The complete variable domain, with remaining parts taken from reference TRBV2 and TRBJ1-6, reads EPEVTQTPSHQVTQMGQEVILRCVPISNHLYFYWYRQILGQKVEFLVSFYNNEISEKSEIFDDQFSVERPDGSNFTLKIRSTKLEDSAMYFCASSRTGTSNSPLHFGNGTRLTVT.

V gene TRBV20-1 combines with J gene TRBJ1-1; D remains ambiguous. Germline loops: CDR1 DFQATT, CDR2 SNEGSKA (reference sequence). Trimming took 2 bases from V and 7 from J, leaving 8 bases between them. There are 11 residues in the CDR3. The CDR3 here is CSARIGLEAFF. DNA of the CDR3: TGCAGTGCTAGAATTGGGCTTGAAGCTTTCTTT.